Below, one T cell receptor (beta chain) is given with its context. Its antigen is unidentified. This specimen belongs to a study of glioma-infiltrating T cells. For the study at large: Low-grade gliomas were grade II; glioblastomas were grade IV at initial diagnosis. Blood libraries targeted about 4.5- to 11-fold coverage of 900,000 to 1,000,000 T cells. Regarding the study as a whole: Shared blood CDR3 signature motifs marked patients with low tissue-blood divergence. Gliomas, especially low-grade, showed above-expected tissue-blood divergence; non-neoplastic patients showed below.

The V end was cut by 6 bases, the J end by 0 bases, with 21 bases between. Germline assignment: CDR1 SEHNR and CDR2 FQNEAQ (reference sequence). The CDR3 has 17 amino acids. Using RNA template, CDR3s of TCR alpha and beta were amplified with iRepertoire arm-PCR. TCRdb re-derived calls from the multiplex PCR reads in MiXCR, one entry per CDR3 protein. The sample lists fewer than 500,000 distinct CDR3 sequences; 41% were seen once. This sequence originates from a human donor with low-grade glioma or glioblastoma, undergoing nonglioma brain surgery, or in good health (not recorded which). Sequencing was performed on glioma tissue, nonneoplastic brain tissue, or PBMCs (not recorded which). V and J are TRBV7-9 and TRBJ2-7; D is perhaps TRBD2 (6 bases). In nucleotides, the CDR3 is TGTGCCAGCAGTATCGGCCCACGGGGGTGGAGCTCCTACGAGCAGTACTTC. Its protein product is CASSIGPRGWSSYEQYF.